The T cell receptor (beta chain) under discussion was sequenced for a study of OX40 agonist ivuxolimab in advanced cancers. Turning to the study itself: Ivuxolimab, an antibody acting as an agonist of OX40 (CD134), was used to treat patients. Eligibility admitted prior anti-PD-1, anti-PD-L1 or anti-CTLA-4 therapy; 30% to 40% had some.

V gave up 1 base and J gave up 3 bases, with 7 bases separating them. Germline loops: CDR1 SGHRS, CDR2 YFSETQ. The CDR3 has 14 residues. Profiling relied on immunoSEQ multiplex PCR, and the TCRdb table lists in-frame clones only, not all of them. The sample has over 30,000 clones, 65% to 85% seen once. Study-level points and caveats: Partial responders receiving 0.1-3.0 mg/kg showed among the lowest clonal expansion. At doses 0.1 to 3.0 mg/kg, CD4+ and CD8+ clones expanded.

Comments on this clone: What it binds is unknown.

The gene calls are TRBV5-1 and TRBJ1-4; no firm D call. This sequence originates from an adult with an advanced solid tumor such as melanoma, head and neck, liver or kidney cancer. The specimen comprised CD4+ or CD8+ T cells sorted from blood, sampled in a trial of the OX40 agonist ivuxolimab. As DNA, the CDR3 is TGCGCCAGCAGCTTGAGCGGGGCTAATGAAAAACTGTTTTTT. This codes for CASSLSGANEKLFF.